The rows below give T cell receptor beta chains drawn from one sample of a study of cytomegalovirus exposure and HLA in healthy donors. This table comes from immunoSEQ multiplex PCR, and its TCRdb copy is limited to in-frame clones, with some not included. Among around 200,000 clones listed, roughly 80% were seen once. The specimen was PBMCs. All receptors derive from a boy aged 10-17 years in good health and CMV-seronegative. Each CDR3 is given with its conserved first and last residue. Fields, in order: D gene, V gene, J gene, clone size, CDR3 DNA, CDR3 protein. The D gene is left open where the match is weak. Where a row states a size, it is once, few, many or the class of an expanded clone; other rows omit it.

d_gene: TRBD1; v_gene: TRBV7-9; j_gene: TRBJ1-2; abundance: -; CDR3nt: TGTGCCAGCAGCGACAGGGGTGAGAGGGGCTACACCTTC; CDR3aa: CASSDRGERGYTF
d_gene: TRBD2; v_gene: TRBV30; j_gene: TRBJ2-3; abundance: once; CDR3nt: TGTGCCTGGAGTGTATTAGGGGCGGGAGCGACAGATACGCAGTATTTT; CDR3aa: CAWSVLGAGATDTQYF
d_gene: -; v_gene: TRBV21-1; j_gene: TRBJ2-1; abundance: -; CDR3nt: TGTGCCAGCAGTTTTAGCGGGAGCCCCACCAATGAGCAGTTCTTC; CDR3aa: CASSFSGSPTNEQFF
d_gene: TRBD1; v_gene: TRBV27; j_gene: TRBJ1-2; abundance: -; CDR3nt: TGTGCCAGCAGTTTAACTCGGACAGGTGATAACTACACCTTC; CDR3aa: CASSLTRTGDNYTF
d_gene: -; v_gene: TRBV5-6; j_gene: TRBJ1-1; abundance: once; CDR3nt: TGTGCCAGCAGCTTGGGACAGCCCTTACTAATGAACACTGAAGCTTTCTTT; CDR3aa: CASSLGQPLLMNTEAFF
d_gene: -; v_gene: TRBV30; j_gene: TRBJ2-7; abundance: -; CDR3nt: TGTGCCTGGAGTCGACAGCTCTCCTACGAGCAGTACTTC; CDR3aa: CAWSRQLSYEQYF
d_gene: -; v_gene: TRBV7-2; j_gene: TRBJ1-1; abundance: -; CDR3nt: TGTGCCAGCAGCTTTTGGGGCGTAGGGGTCGGAGGGACTGAAGCTTTCTTT; CDR3aa: CASSFWGVGVGGTEAFF
d_gene: -; v_gene: TRBV5-6; j_gene: TRBJ2-7; abundance: -; CDR3nt: TGTGCCAGCAGCTTTAACGAGCAGTACTTC; CDR3aa: CASSFNEQYF
d_gene: -; v_gene: TRBV28; j_gene: TRBJ1-2; abundance: -; CDR3nt: TGTGCCAGCAGTTCAGGTTATGGCTACACCTTC; CDR3aa: CASSSGYGYTF
d_gene: -; v_gene: TRBV21-1; j_gene: TRBJ2-1; abundance: -; CDR3nt: TGTGCCAGCAGCAACAACGGGAGGCCGAGACTAGCGGCTAACAATGAGCAGTTCTTC; CDR3aa: CASSNNGRPRLAANNEQFF
d_gene: TRBD2; v_gene: TRBV29-1; j_gene: TRBJ2-3; abundance: -; CDR3nt: TGCAGCGTTGTATTACTAGCGGGAGAGGGATGGGTAACAGATACGCAGTATTTT; CDR3aa: CSVVLLAGEGWVTDTQYF
d_gene: TRBD1; v_gene: TRBV30; j_gene: TRBJ2-1; abundance: -; CDR3nt: TGTGCCTGGACCCCGGACAGGGGGCGGAATGAGCAGTTCTTC; CDR3aa: CAWTPDRGRNEQFF
d_gene: -; v_gene: TRBV14; j_gene: TRBJ1-4; abundance: -; CDR3nt: TGTGCCAGCAGCAAGGCTAAGAGGGACACACTGTTTTTT; CDR3aa: CASSKAKRDTLFF
d_gene: TRBD2; v_gene: TRBV5-1; j_gene: TRBJ2-3; abundance: -; CDR3nt: TGCGCCAGCAGCTGGACCCTAGCGGGAAACACAGATACGCAGTATTTT; CDR3aa: CASSWTLAGNTDTQYF
d_gene: -; v_gene: TRBV27; j_gene: TRBJ2-2; abundance: -; CDR3nt: TGTGCCAGCAGTCCCTCCGGTGGGGCCTTCGCCGGGGAGCTGTTTTTT; CDR3aa: CASSPSGGAFAGELFF
d_gene: TRBD2; v_gene: TRBV11-2; j_gene: TRBJ2-5; abundance: -; CDR3nt: TGTGCCAGCAGCTTAACTCCCCCCGCGGGAGCGGGCGAGACCCAGTACTTC; CDR3aa: CASSLTPPAGAGETQYF